What follows are 2 T cell receptor beta chains derived from one specimen sequenced in a study of blood T cell repertoires in COVID-19. TCRdb's copy holds only in-frame clones and misses some; the assay was immunoSEQ multiplex PCR. The sample lists 140,000 to 150,000 clones, about four fifths occurring once. What was sequenced was PBMCs or T cells enriched from blood (not recorded which). These receptors were obtained from a woman aged 45 to 65 with acute COVID-19.

This chain joins TRBV5-1 and TRBJ2-7, with 11 bases that match TRBD2. Germline CDR1 reads SGHRS; CDR2 reads YFSETQ. V lost 0 bases, J lost 0 bases, and 5 bases stayed unmatched. The CDR3 has 17 amino acids. The CDR3 reads CASSLAGLAGASYEQYF. The DNA of the CDR3 is TGCGCCAGCAGCTTGGCCGGACTAGCGGGTGCCTCCTACGAGCAGTACTTC.

This chain joins TRBV15 and TRBJ2-4, with 11 bases fitting TRBD1. The CDR3 covers 16 residues. Germline V gene lookup returns CDR1 LNHNV and CDR2 YYDKDF (reference sequence). J was trimmed by 7 bases and V by 0 bases; bases with no gene match: 5. CDR3 DNA: TGTGCCACCAGCAGAGACCGCCGGGACAGGGGGAACATTCAGTACTTC. Encoded protein: CATSRDRRDRGNIQYF.